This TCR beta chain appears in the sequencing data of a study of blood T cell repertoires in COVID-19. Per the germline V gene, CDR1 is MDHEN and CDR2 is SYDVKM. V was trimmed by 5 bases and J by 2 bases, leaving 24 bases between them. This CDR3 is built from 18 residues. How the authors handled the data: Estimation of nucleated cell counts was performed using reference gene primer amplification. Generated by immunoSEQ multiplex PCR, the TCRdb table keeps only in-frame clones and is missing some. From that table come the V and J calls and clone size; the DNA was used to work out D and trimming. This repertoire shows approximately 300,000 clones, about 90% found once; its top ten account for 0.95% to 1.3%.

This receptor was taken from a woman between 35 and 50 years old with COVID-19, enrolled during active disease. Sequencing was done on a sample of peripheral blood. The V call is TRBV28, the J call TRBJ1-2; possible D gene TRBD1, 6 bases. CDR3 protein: CASSDAGARGGLNYGYTF. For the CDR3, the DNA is TGTGCCAGCAGTGACGCGGGGGCGCGCGGTGGGCTGAACTATGGCTACACCTTC.